These 17 T cell receptor beta chains share one sample of origin, sequenced in a study of blood T cell repertoires in COVID-19. Here immunoSEQ multiplex PCR was the method, and the copy in TCRdb shows in-frame clones only, minus some. The sample records more than 75,000 clones, roughly 84% being singletons. The source material was peripheral blood. Every receptor here comes from a woman aged 70-85 years with acute or convalescent COVID-19.

V and J are TRBV5-1 and TRBJ1-1, with TRBD1 identical over 8 bases. Germline V lookup: CDR1 SGHRS, CDR2 YFSETQ. Losses at the gene ends were 5 bases for V and 1 base for J; bases not matched to a gene: 10. The CDR3 loop spans 16 amino acids. The CDR3 is CASRLSGQGKNTEAFF. CDR3 sequence (DNA): TGCGCCAGCAGATTATCAGGACAGGGAAAGAACACTGAAGCTTTCTTT.

This rearrangement joins TRBV28 to TRBJ2-7; 8 positions match TRBD1. Germline CDR1 MDHEN, CDR2 SYDVKM. Losses at the gene ends were 6 bases for V and 3 bases for J; bases not matched to a gene: 7. CDR3 length: 14 residues. The CDR3 sequence is CASRDRDGHYEQYV. In nucleotides, the CDR3 is TGTGCCAGCAGGGACAGGGACGGGCACTACGAGCAGTACGTC.

This clone was found once. The chain has TRBV9 and TRBJ2-1, with 7 bases aligning to TRBD1. The CDR3 is made up of 12 amino acids. Germline-derived CDR1 and CDR2 are SGDLS and YYNGEE. V trimming: 4 bases; J trimming: 12 bases; junction bases outside the gene matches: 7. The CDR3 loop is CASSPRDRAQFF. As DNA, the CDR3 is TGTGCCAGCAGCCCGCGCGACAGGGCGCAGTTCTTC. Combining the CDR3 with reference TRBV9 and TRBJ2-1 gives the whole variable domain DSGVTQTPKHLITATGQRVTLRCSPRSGDLSVYWYQQSLDQGLQFLIQYYNGEERAKGNILERFSAQQFPDLHSELNLSSLELGDSALYFCASSPRDRAQFFGPGTRLTVL.

V and J are TRBV7-9 and TRBJ2-3; maybe TRBD2 (6 bases). Germline assignment: CDR1 SEHNR and CDR2 FQNEAQ (reference sequence). The CDR3 spans 13 residues. Trimming cost V 3 bases and J 11 bases, with 15 bases left between them. In DNA, the CDR3 is TGTGCCAGCAGCTTGGGTCAGTTGGGGGGGCAGTATTTT. This translates into CASSLGQLGGQYF.

The chain is built from TRBV7-2 and TRBJ2-3, with a possible D match to TRBD2 (6 bases). CDR1 is SGHTA and CDR2 is FQGNSA in the germline V gene. The length of the CDR3 is 16 residues. V shed 1 base and J shed 2 bases, with 13 bases lying between them. The CDR3 spells CASSLEVGGFTDTQYF. CDR3 sequence (DNA): TGTGCCAGCAGCTTAGAAGTGGGAGGTTTCACAGATACGCAGTATTTT.

The rearrangement uses TRBV2 and TRBJ1-2; no firm D call. The CDR3 covers 16 residues. Trimming removed 2 bases at V and 0 bases at J, with 13 bases between. Germline-derived CDR1 and CDR2 are SNHLY and FYNNEI. The CDR3 DNA sequence: TGTGCCAGCAGTGAAATCGAGGCATCTCCTAACTATGGCTACACCTTC. Translating it yields CASSEIEASPNYGYTF.

This chain connects TRBV19 to TRBJ2-1; D possibly corresponds to TRBD2 (5 bases). Germline V gene lookup returns CDR1 LNHDA and CDR2 SQIVND (reference sequence). V was clipped by 4 bases and J by 9 bases, with 10 bases between them. The CDR3 has 12 amino acids. The CDR3: CASSRDYGEQFF. In nucleotides, the CDR3 is TGTGCCAGTAGTAGAGACTATGGTGAGCAGTTCTTC.

The table lists this clone with a few counts. The chain links TRBV2 to TRBJ1-2; D is possibly TRBD1 (5 bases). The V end lost 5 bases, the J end lost 4 bases, and 17 bases lay between the germline ends. This CDR3 is 15 amino acids long. Germline V gives CDR1 SNHLY, CDR2 FYNNEI. CDR3 region: CASSSQVQVPYGYTF. CDR3 DNA: TGTGCCAGCAGTTCACAGGTCCAGGTCCCCTATGGCTACACCTTC.

CDR3 sequence reads: CASSTGTSGRRYEQFF. CDR3 coding DNA: TGTGCCAGCAGTACCGGGACTAGCGGGCGAAGGTATGAGCAGTTCTTC. The rearrangement links TRBV6-2 or TRBV6-3 to TRBJ2-1, with 12 bases identical to TRBD2. This CDR3 is built from 16 residues. The junction had 10 bases not matched to a gene; V was cut back by 5 bases and J by 8 bases. Germline-derived CDR1 and CDR2 are MNHEY and SVGEGT.

V and J are TRBV11-3 and TRBJ2-3; 7 bases match TRBD1. Germline V gene lookup returns CDR1 SGHNT and CDR2 YENEEA. V trimming: 1 base; J trimming: 2 bases; junction bases outside the gene matches: 6. The CDR3 is made up of 16 amino acids. CDR3 DNA: TGTGCCAGCAGCTTAGGGACCGGGACAGCCACAGATACGCAGTATTTT. Amino acids: CASSLGTGTATDTQYF.

The chain joins TRBV19 to TRBJ1-5; possible D gene TRBD1, 5 bases. V lost 4 bases, J lost 11 bases, and 15 bases lay in between. CDR1 and CDR2 from the germline V gene are LNHDA and SQIVND (reference sequence). The CDR3 has 13 amino acids. Written as DNA, the CDR3 is TGTGCCAGTAGTACCTCCATGGGGGGGTCCCAGCATTTT. Encoded protein: CASSTSMGGSQHF.

The gene calls are TRBV15 and TRBJ2-5; possible D gene TRBD1, 7 bases. The ends were cut back, 3 bases at V and 2 bases at J, with 13 bases in the middle. The CDR3 has 15 residues. In germline, CDR1 is LNHNV, CDR2 YYDKDF (reference sequence). The CDR3, as DNA: TGTGCCACCAGCAGGGGGGACAGCGGGCAAGAGACCCAGTACTTC. Its translation: CATSRGDSGQETQYF.

This clone showed up just once. CDR3 DNA: TGTGCCAGCAGCTTAGTTACAGACAGGGGACATGGCTACACCTTC. This gives the protein CASSLVTDRGHGYTF. This chain connects TRBV7-9 to TRBJ1-2, with 8 bases that match TRBD1. This CDR3 region has 15 residues. Germline values: CDR1 SEHNR, CDR2 FQNEAQ (reference sequence). The trim removed 1 base at V and 6 bases at J, leaving 7 bases unmatched.

The chain employs TRBV12-3 or TRBV12-4 and TRBJ1-2; D is uncertain. CDR3 length equals 12 residues. V was shortened by 2 bases and J by 8 bases, with 9 bases between the two germline ends. The CDR3 reads CASSLIQLGYTF. The CDR3 DNA follows: TGTGCCAGCAGTTTAATCCAGTTGGGCTACACCTTC.

This chain uses TRBV19 with TRBJ2-7; 9 nucleotides match TRBD2. The J segment lost 6 bases and the V segment lost 5 bases, leaving 8 bases of the junction unmatched. This CDR3 contains 14 residues. Germline values: CDR1 LNHDA, CDR2 SQIVND (reference sequence). The CDR3 loop reads CASSLQAGGGEQYV. Written as DNA, the CDR3 is TGTGCCAGTAGTCTTCAAGCGGGGGGCGGCGAGCAGTACGTC.

The rearrangement joins TRBV6-6 to TRBJ2-3, with D possibly TRBD1 on 6 matching bases. Germline assignment: CDR1 MNHNY and CDR2 SVGAGI (reference sequence). This CDR3 is built from 16 residues. Trimming left V 7 bases short and J 0 bases short, with 17 bases between. CDR3 nucleotides: TGTGCCAGCAAACTAATTCGGACAGCTAGCACAGATACGCAGTATTTT. Protein sequence: CASKLIRTASTDTQYF.

This clone was detected only a few times. This sequence joins TRBV6-4 and TRBJ1-6, with D uncertain. The length of the CDR3 is 13 residues. V was clipped by 3 bases and J by 7 bases, with 7 bases between them. Germline CDR1 reads MRHNA; CDR2 reads SNTAGT. The CDR3 loop is CASSETVNSPLHF. CDR3 DNA sequence: TGTGCCAGCAGTGAAACTGTCAATTCACCCCTCCACTTT.